The next 26 T cell receptor beta chains were all read from a single sample in a study of identical twins. One entry per CDR3 protein, called by TCRdb with MiXCR from the 5' RACE reads. The sample has 500,000 or so distinct CDR3 sequences, over 12% seen once. The same sample was also studied in work on yellow fever vaccine responses in identical twins.

The source material was CD4+ T cells sorted from blood. These TCRs come from a woman aged 18-29 years in good health.

In the case of this clonotype: A much larger clone sits a single nucleotide away, making a read error possible. The chain links TRBV5-1 to TRBJ1-1; D remains unclear. V lost 1 base and J 1 base, leaving 5 bases between the germline ends. CDR1 is SGHRS and CDR2 is YFSETQ in the germline V gene. The CDR3 is made up of 13 amino acids. As DNA, the CDR3 is TGCGCCAGCAGCTTGATCGGGAACACTGAAGCTTTCTTT. It is translated as CASSLIGNTEAFF.

The chain is built from TRBV25-1 and TRBJ2-3; 7 bases agree with TRBD1. The V and J ends lost 5 bases and 5 bases, in that order; junction bases with no gene match: 4. This CDR3 is 13 amino acids long. Germline CDR1 reads MGHDK; CDR2 reads SYGVNS. The CDR3 DNA reads TGTGCCAGCAGTCAACCAGGGGGAGATACGCAGTATTTT. Amino acids: CASSQPGGDTQYF.

This clonotype was observed a few times. In DNA, the CDR3 is TGTGCCAGCAGTCCTGCCGGGACAAACACAGATACGCAGTATTTT. Protein sequence: CASSPAGTNTDTQYF. The chain combines TRBV28 with TRBJ2-3; possibly TRBD1 for D (6 bases). V lost 5 bases, J lost 2 bases, and 14 bases lay in between. CDR3 length equals 15 residues. CDR1 MDHEN and CDR2 SYDVKM come from the germline V gene.

The chain uses TRBV3-1 and TRBJ2-1; D is uncertain. CDR3 length equals 12 residues. V lost 5 bases and J lost 7, with 9 bases in between. Germline CDR1 and CDR2: LGHDT and YNNKEL (reference sequence). The CDR3 DNA follows: TGTGCCAGCAGCATTCTGGCAAATGAGCAGTTCTTC. Its protein is CASSILANEQFF.

V and J are TRBV11-2 and TRBJ1-1; the D is unclear. Germline V gene sequence: CDR1 SGHAT, CDR2 FQNNGV. The ends were cut back, 1 base at V and 1 base at J, with 7 bases in the middle. The CDR3 totals 14 residues. CDR3 DNA: TGTGCCAGCAGCTTAGCCAGCCGGAACACTGAAGCTTTCTTT. Amino acids: CASSLASRNTEAFF.

This clonotype turned up a few times. The chain couples TRBV7-9 to TRBJ2-2; D call uncertain. Germline CDR1 reads SEHNR; CDR2 reads FQNEAQ (reference sequence). V was clipped by 3 bases and J by 8 bases, with 13 bases between them. This CDR3 is built from 14 residues. The CDR3 region has the DNA TGTGCCAGCAGCTTGGACCTAAGAAAGGGGGAGCTGTTTTTT. Its protein product is CASSLDLRKGELFF.

The V and J genes are TRBV5-1 and TRBJ2-5, with 10 nucleotides matching TRBD2. The CDR3 covers 20 residues. Germline trimming cut 0 bases from V and 1 base from J; bases unmatched to any gene: 15. Germline V gene lookup returns CDR1 SGHRS and CDR2 YFSETQ. CDR3 sequence reads: CASSLARRSGGAPIQETQYF. In DNA form, the CDR3 reads TGCGCCAGCAGCTTGGCTCGGCGGAGCGGGGGGGCCCCGATCCAAGAGACCCAGTACTTC.

The chain links TRBV2 to TRBJ2-2, with 11 bases matching TRBD2. With V trimmed by 8 bases and J by 4 bases, 3 bases remained unmatched. The CDR3 contains 14 residues. CDR1 is SNHLY, CDR2 FYNNEI, per germline. The DNA for the CDR3 is TGTGCCAGCCTGGGACTAGCGGTCACCGGGGAGCTGTTTTTT. Translation gives CASLGLAVTGELFF. Looking up the rest from reference TRBV2 and TRBJ2-2 gives the full variable domain: EPEVTQTPSHQVTQMGQEVILRCVPISNHLYFYWYRQILGQKVEFLVSFYNNEISEKSEIFDDQFSVERPDGSNFTLKIRSTKLEDSAMYFCASLGLAVTGELFFGEGSRLTVL.

The CDR3 region is CASTIQQGQGTDTQYF. Written as DNA, the CDR3 is TGTGCCAGCACCATCCAACAGGGACAGGGGACAGATACGCAGTATTTT. The chain links TRBV7-2 to TRBJ2-3; 10 bases map to TRBD1. Germline V gene sequence: CDR1 SGHTA, CDR2 FQGNSA. The CDR3 has 16 amino acids. V lost 7 bases, J lost 3 bases, and 10 bases stayed unmatched.

This clonotype came up many times. The V and J genes are TRBV20-1 and TRBJ2-2; 7 bases match TRBD2. Germline V gene sequence: CDR1 DFQATT, CDR2 SNEGSKA (reference sequence). Germline trimming cut 0 bases from V and 4 bases from J; bases unmatched to any gene: 8. The CDR3 is made up of 16 amino acids. The CDR3 sequence is CSAREIAGLGTGELFF. Here the CDR3 DNA reads TGCAGTGCTAGAGAGATAGCGGGTTTAGGCACCGGGGAGCTGTTTTTT.

This clonotype occurred many times. The chain uses TRBV11-2 and TRBJ2-2; D gene uncertain. The CDR3 extends over 13 amino acids. Trimming left V 0 bases short and J 5 bases short, with 4 bases between. Germline-derived CDR1 and CDR2 are SGHAT and FQNNGV. The CDR3 nucleotides are TGTGCCAGCAGCTTAGATCGGACCGGGGAGCTGTTTTTT. Amino acid sequence: CASSLDRTGELFF.

This clonotype has ten or more counts. V gene TRBV11-2 combines with J gene TRBJ2-5; D gene uncertain. CDR3 length: 15 amino acids. Trimming cost V 4 bases and J 4 bases, with 16 bases left between them. The V gene's germline CDR1 is SGHAT and CDR2 FQNNGV. The CDR3 region is CASSYGVAPSETQYF. Written as DNA, the CDR3 is TGTGCCAGCAGCTACGGTGTTGCGCCCTCAGAGACCCAGTACTTC.

The chain has TRBV4-2 and TRBJ2-1, with D possibly TRBD2 on 6 matching bases. This CDR3 is built from 18 residues. Germline V gene sequence: CDR1 LGHNA, CDR2 YNFKEQ. Trimming pared 1 base from V and 1 base from J, leaving 17 bases between. The CDR3 spells CASSQARGGERSYNEQFF. The DNA of the CDR3 is TGTGCCAGCAGCCAAGCAAGGGGCGGGGAAAGGTCCTACAATGAGCAGTTCTTC.

This clonotype was recorded a few times. The chain employs TRBV7-2 and TRBJ2-5; D uncertain. V was pared by 4 bases and J by 5 bases, with 14 bases between. This CDR3 has 14 amino acids. From germline, CDR1 is SGHTA and CDR2 FQGNSA. The CDR3 region is CASSSTHRAETQYF. CDR3 in DNA: TGTGCCAGCAGCTCAACCCACCGGGCGGAGACCCAGTACTTC.

CDR3: CSALLVDTQYF. CDR3 nucleotides: TGCAGTGCTCTCCTCGTGGATACGCAGTATTTT. V is TRBV20-1 and J is TRBJ2-3; D gene unclear. Germline CDR1 and CDR2: DFQATT and SNEGSKA (reference sequence). V was trimmed by 5 bases and J by 6 bases, leaving 9 bases between them. The CDR3 spans 11 residues.

This clonotype was picked up a small number of times. The chain has TRBV6-2 or TRBV6-3 and TRBJ2-4, with a tentative D call TRBD2 (5 bases). Germline values: CDR1 MNHEY, CDR2 SVGEGT. The germline V and J ends were trimmed by 7 bases and 0 bases, with 13 bases remaining between them. This CDR3 comprises 15 residues. The chain's CDR3 is CASNRGSLAKNIQYF. The CDR3 DNA reads TGTGCCAGCAACCGAGGGAGTCTAGCCAAAAACATTCAGTACTTC.

V is TRBV20-1 and J is TRBJ2-3, with 9 bases matching TRBD2. With V trimmed by 5 bases and J by 1 base, 16 bases remained unmatched. The CDR3 loop spans 18 amino acids. CDR1 DFQATT and CDR2 SNEGSKA come from the germline V gene (reference sequence). In DNA, the CDR3 is TGCAGTGCTGGGGAGAGCGGGGGGCCAATGCTAGGCACAGATACGCAGTATTTT. It translates to CSAGESGGPMLGTDTQYF.

This clonotype was seen repeatedly, ten times or more. The CDR3 nucleotides are TGTGCCAGCAGCCAAGATTGGACCTCCAATCAGCCCCAGCATTTT. This codes for CASSQDWTSNQPQHF. The genes are TRBV3-1 and TRBJ1-5, with unresolved D. Germline V gene data show CDR1 as LGHDT and CDR2 as YNNKEL (reference sequence). The CDR3 runs to 15 residues. V dropped 0 bases and J dropped 3 bases, with 9 bases sitting between them.

The rearrangement links TRBV5-5 to TRBJ2-5, with a possible D match to TRBD1 (5 bases). There are 12 residues in the CDR3. With 7 bases removed from V and 1 base from J, the gap between germline ends came to 8 bases. The germline V gene encodes CDR1 SGHKS and CDR2 YYEKEE (reference sequence). CDR3: CASQQVQETQYF. CDR3 DNA sequence: TGTGCCAGCCAACAGGTCCAAGAGACCCAGTACTTC.

The chain has TRBV24-1 and TRBJ2-4; D is perhaps TRBD2 (6 bases). CDR1 KGHDR and CDR2 SFDVKD come from the germline V gene. The CDR3 has 14 amino acids. Trimming cost V 5 bases and J 1 base, with 8 bases left between them. The CDR3 DNA sequence: TGTGCCACCAGTGGCGGGACGGCCAAAAACATTCAGTACTTC. Its translation is CATSGGTAKNIQYF.

The chain links TRBV6-1 to TRBJ1-2; 9 bases align to TRBD1. Germline V gene data show CDR1 as MNHNS and CDR2 as SASEGT. V lost 7 bases, J lost 1 base, and 10 bases stayed unmatched. The CDR3 spans 16 residues. CDR3 bases: TGTGCCAGCAACCGGGCACAGGGGGCCAATAACTATGGCTACACCTTC. This encodes CASNRAQGANNYGYTF.

The CDR3 nucleotides are TGTGCCAGCCAGACAGGATTTTACAATGAGCAGTTCTTC. This translates into CASQTGFYNEQFF. The J gene is TRBJ2-1, the V gene TRBV14; possible D gene TRBD1, 6 bases. Deletions cut 8 bases from V and 4 bases from J, with 12 bases between. CDR3 length equals 13 residues. CDR1 and CDR2 from the germline V gene are SGHDN and FVKESK.

V gene TRBV29-1 combines with J gene TRBJ2-5; possibly TRBD1 or TRBD2 for D (6 bases each). Germline CDR1 reads SQVTM; CDR2 reads ANQGSEA. V lost 6 bases to trimming and J lost 2 bases, with 13 bases between them. The CDR3 extends over 13 amino acids. The CDR3: CSVTRGQQETQYF. The CDR3 DNA follows: TGCAGCGTGACTCGGGGGCAACAAGAGACCCAGTACTTC.

V is TRBV20-1 and J is TRBJ2-7; D gene unclear. V was pared by 1 base and J by 2 bases, with 6 bases between. CDR3 length: 12 residues. Germline V gene data show CDR1 as DFQATT and CDR2 as SNEGSKA (reference sequence). CDR3 region: CSARVSPYEQYF. CDR3 sequence (DNA): TGCAGTGCTAGAGTCAGTCCCTACGAGCAGTACTTC.

V usage is TRBV19 and J usage is TRBJ2-2, with TRBD1 identical over 8 bases. V lost 2 bases and J lost 4; bases outside the gene matches: 6. The CDR3 contains 16 residues. Germline V gives CDR1 LNHDA, CDR2 SQIVND (reference sequence). CDR3 DNA sequence: TGTGCCAGTAGTATAAGACAGGGGTTCCGCACCGGGGAGCTGTTTTTT. Its translation: CASSIRQGFRTGELFF.

This clonotype showed up many times. The V call is TRBV12-3 or TRBV12-4, the J call TRBJ2-5, with TRBD1 identical over 9 bases. The CDR3 is 14 amino acids. The ends lost 7 bases at V and 2 bases at J; junction bases unmatched: 5. CDR3 coding DNA: TGTGCCAGCACCCGGGACAGGGAACAAGAGACCCAGTACTTC. Translation: CASTRDREQETQYF.